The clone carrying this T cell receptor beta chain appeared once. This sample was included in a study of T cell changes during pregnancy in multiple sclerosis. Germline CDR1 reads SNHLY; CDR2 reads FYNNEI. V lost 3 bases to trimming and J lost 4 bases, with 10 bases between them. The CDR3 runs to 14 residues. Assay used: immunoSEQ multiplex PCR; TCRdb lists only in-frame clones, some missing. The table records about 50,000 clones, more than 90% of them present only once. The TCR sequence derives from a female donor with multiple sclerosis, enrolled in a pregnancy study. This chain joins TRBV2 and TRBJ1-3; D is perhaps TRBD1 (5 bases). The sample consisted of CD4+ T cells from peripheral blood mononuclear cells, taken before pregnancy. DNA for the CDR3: TGTGCCAGCAGTGACCAGGGAATCGGAAACACCATATATTTT. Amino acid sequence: CASSDQGIGNTIYF.